This is a list of T cell receptor beta chains from one sample in a study of blood T cell repertoires in COVID-19. Using immunoSEQ multiplex PCR, the repertoire was profiled, and TCRdb retains in-frame clones only, with some absent. The repertoire holds over 100,000 clones, with 84% as singletons. The specimen sequenced was peripheral blood. The source of these receptors is a man in his forties or fifties with active or convalescent COVID-19. Both conserved end residues are trimmed from each CDR3. Fields, in order: J gene, clone size, V gene, CDR3 protein. A row's size may be missing; if present it is once, few, many or a size class.

>TRBJ2-7|once|TRBV10-3
AISESASTRFINSYEQY
>TRBJ2-3|-|TRBV12-5
ASGSGLLRDTQY
>TRBJ2-3|once|TRBV28
ASSPMGHGQGTDTQY
>TRBJ1-1|-|TRBV12-2
ASRLWGGTEAF
>TRBJ1-2|-|TRBV27
ASSTGTGRAYGYT
>TRBJ1-3|-|TRBV9
ASSVRDARSGNTIY
>TRBJ2-4|-|TRBV19
ASNPQGGAKNIQY
>TRBJ2-2|-|TRBV6-1
ASSESLAGGRTGELF
>TRBJ1-2|-|TRBV12-3/TRBV12-4
ASSLRTGQGYT
>TRBJ1-4|-|TRBV6-1
ASSEWVEGHEKLF
>TRBJ2-7|-|TRBV23-1
ASPPTGEYEQY
>TRBJ2-3|-|TRBV6-2/TRBV6-3
ASSTGGSTDTQY
>TRBJ2-2|-|TRBV9
ASSVLAGPTGELF
>TRBJ1-2|-|TRBV11-2
ASSSPQSLGDGYT
>TRBJ2-2|once|TRBV19
ASSMSKYTGELF
>TRBJ1-6|-|TRBV19
ASRPGSLYNSPLH
>TRBJ2-1|-|TRBV7-2
ASSSTSGRAYNEQF
>TRBJ2-3|-|TRBV12-5
ASGLVPRTGSTDTQY
>TRBJ2-7|once|TRBV18
ASSPLGTGIYEQY
>TRBJ1-1|-|TRBV7-8
ASSLKDRGTEAF
>TRBJ1-2|few|TRBV19
ASSIPGQGTRGYT
>TRBJ2-7|-|TRBV9
ASSVLGTSGDEQY
>TRBJ2-1|-|TRBV19
ASSTLAGAYNEQF
>TRBJ2-7|-|TRBV19
ASSNRGSEQY
>TRBJ1-4|-|TRBV4-1
ASSSHGANEKLF
>TRBJ2-5|-|TRBV10-1
ASQWDGEEGETQY
>TRBJ1-5|-|TRBV18
ASSPDDREQH
>TRBJ1-3|-|TRBV19
ASSPRQGAVGNTIY
>TRBJ2-7|few|TRBV6-5
ASRPDYLSSYEQY
>TRBJ1-5|-|TRBV24-1
ATSAGVSNQPQH
>TRBJ1-3|-|TRBV19
ASSIVGTGAGNTIY
>TRBJ1-2|-|TRBV27
ASSFKGSNYGYT
>TRBJ1-2|once|TRBV4-1
ASSQEQTTYGYT
>TRBJ1-2|-|TRBV13
AVRDRGHGYT
>TRBJ2-7|-|TRBV27
ASSSTSGGFWEQY
>TRBJ2-2|-|TRBV18
ASSLSRQGSTGELF
>TRBJ1-1|-|TRBV5-1
ASSLGDRATEAF
>TRBJ1-2|-|TRBV19
ASAGGSFGYT
>TRBJ1-2|few|TRBV12-3/TRBV12-4
ASSSGEGYT
>TRBJ1-3|once|TRBV5-6
ASSSSGGSGNTIY
>TRBJ1-3|-|TRBV4-3
ASSPGDRDGNTIY
>TRBJ2-2|-|TRBV7-3
ASSPIQGVTGELF
>TRBJ1-2|-|TRBV29-1
SVGDTNYGYT
>TRBJ2-6|-|TRBV29-1
SVRSSGANVLT
>TRBJ1-6|-|TRBV30
AWSYRGMNSPLH
>TRBJ2-7|-|TRBV5-1
ASSLDTSYEQY
>TRBJ2-3|-|TRBV9
ASPPAGPDRISTDTQY
>TRBJ1-2|-|TRBV2
ASSQGNYGYT
>TRBJ2-5|-|TRBV9
ASSAELAGTQETQY
>TRBJ1-1|-|TRBV18
ASSPGGEGATEAF
>TRBJ1-6|once|TRBV6-1
ASSERTGRNSPLH
>TRBJ2-7|-|TRBV18
ASSPIGTGLSYEQY
>TRBJ1-1|-|TRBV19
ASRSGQTRLGTEAF